The 22 T cell receptor beta chains reported below all come from one sample, sequenced in a study of blood T cell repertoires in COVID-19. Some clones are missing from TCRdb's copy, which holds only in-frame ones; the method was immunoSEQ multiplex PCR. Of tens of thousands of clones in the sample, more than 70% were seen once. Sequences were obtained from peripheral blood. The receptors come from a man aged 55 to 70 with active or convalescent COVID-19.

As DNA, the CDR3 is TGTGCCAGCAGCCCCGGGGTAGACACCATATATTTT. Its translation: CASSPGVDTIYF. The rearrangement joins TRBV2 to TRBJ1-3; D is unclear. The germline gives CDR1 SNHLY, CDR2 FYNNEI. The CDR3 loop spans 12 amino acids. V was pared by 6 bases and J by 8 bases, with 11 bases between.

The genes are TRBV18 and TRBJ1-4; 8 bases agree with TRBD1. Germline CDR1 is KGHSH and CDR2 is LQKENI. J lost 5 bases, V lost 3 bases, and 2 bases had no gene match. The CDR3 runs 14 residues. CDR3 in amino acids: CASSPDRGNEKLFF. The CDR3 region has the DNA TGTGCCAGCTCACCCGACAGGGGAAATGAAAAACTGTTTTTT.

The chain carries TRBV21-1 and TRBJ2-3; TRBD2 was called by the table and not checked on the DNA. TRBV21-1 is annotated as a pseudogene. The CDR3 sequence is 21 residues long. DNA of the CDR3: TGTGCCAGCAGCAGGCGGACCCCTGATAAAGGGCGGGGGGGCTCCACAGATACGCAGTATTTT. This encodes CASSRRTPDKGRGGSTDTQYF.

This chain joins TRBV2 and TRBJ1-1, with D perhaps matching TRBD1 (5 bases). The V and J ends lost 7 bases and 3 bases respectively, with 15 bases between them. This CDR3 spans 14 amino acids. The germline V gene encodes CDR1 SNHLY and CDR2 FYNNEI. As DNA, the CDR3 is TGTGCCAGCACCCGAGACGGGGGGGACACTGAAGCTTTCTTT. Protein product: CASTRDGGDTEAFF.

This clone occurred once. The genes are TRBV5-1 and TRBJ1-1; D is unclear. The germline V gene has CDR1 SGHRS and CDR2 YFSETQ. The CDR3 runs to 13 residues. V lost 0 bases to trimming and J lost 2 bases, with 5 bases between them. CDR3 sequence: CASSLVANTEAFF. CDR3 sequence (DNA): TGCGCCAGCAGCTTGGTAGCTAACACTGAAGCTTTCTTT. The whole variable domain, remainder taken from reference TRBV5-1 and TRBJ1-1, is KAGVTQTPRYLIKTRGQQVTLSCSPISGHRSVSWYQQTPGQGLQFLFEYFSETQRNKGNFPGRFSGRQFSNSRSEMNVSTLELGDSALYLCASSLVANTEAFFGQGTRLTVV.

The V gene is TRBV5-1, the J gene TRBJ2-4, with a possible D match to TRBD2 (5 bases). Per the germline V gene, CDR1 is SGHRS and CDR2 is YFSETQ. This CDR3 contains 14 residues. Trimming pared 4 bases from V and 3 bases from J, leaving 11 bases between. CDR3 DNA sequence: TGCGCCAGCAGCCCTCTCCGGGGCAAAAACATTCAGTACTTC. Residues: CASSPLRGKNIQYF. The full variable domain, in which reference TRBV5-1 and TRBJ2-4 provide the parts outside the CDR3, is KAGVTQTPRYLIKTRGQQVTLSCSPISGHRSVSWYQQTPGQGLQFLFEYFSETQRNKGNFPGRFSGRQFSNSRSEMNVSTLELGDSALYLCASSPLRGKNIQYFGAGTRLSVL.

V gene TRBV29-1 combines with J gene TRBJ2-6; D may be TRBD1 (5 bases). Deletions cut 5 bases from V and 0 bases from J, with 8 bases between. The length of the CDR3 is 14 residues. CDR1 and CDR2 from the germline V gene are SQVTM and ANQGSEA. As DNA, the CDR3 is TGCAGCGTTTCAGGGATCTCTGGGGCCAACGTCCTGACTTTC. The encoded protein is CSVSGISGANVLTF.

The rearrangement links TRBV7-2 to TRBJ1-1, with TRBD1 matching over 9 bases. The J segment lost 3 bases and the V segment lost 5 bases, leaving 7 bases of the junction unmatched. The CDR3 consists of 15 residues. From germline, CDR1 is SGHTA and CDR2 FQGNSA. The CDR3 here is CASSQGTGLYTEAFF. As DNA, the CDR3 is TGTGCCAGCAGCCAAGGGACAGGGTTATACACTGAAGCTTTCTTT.

The CDR3 is CASSEQGASTDTQYF. CDR3 DNA: TGTGCCAGCAGCGAACAGGGCGCTAGCACAGATACGCAGTATTTT. The chain has TRBV7-9 and TRBJ2-3; D may be TRBD1 (6 bases). Germline lookup yields CDR1 SEHNR and CDR2 FQNEAQ (reference sequence). The CDR3 is 15 residues long. The germline V and J ends were trimmed by 5 bases and 0 bases, with 12 bases remaining between them.

V and J are TRBV18 and TRBJ1-2; D gene ambiguous. Trimming took off 5 bases at V and 2 bases at J, with 9 bases between the two ends. This CDR3 has 13 residues. Per germline, CDR1 KGHSH and CDR2 LQKENI. The DNA for the CDR3 is TGTGCCAGCTCAACCGGGGAAAACTATGGCTACACCTTC. Encoded protein: CASSTGENYGYTF.

This clone was observed a handful of times. The chain has TRBV19 and TRBJ2-7, with 7 bases fitting TRBD2. There are 15 residues in the CDR3. V was clipped by 1 base and J by 1 base; unmatched bases: 4. CDR1 and CDR2 from the germline V gene are LNHDA and SQIVND (reference sequence). The CDR3 bases are TGTGCCAGTAGTATAGTTGCGGGGGTGTCCTACGAGCAGTACTTC. Residues: CASSIVAGVSYEQYF.

This clone has a handful of counts. V is TRBV29-1 and J is TRBJ1-4; possible D gene TRBD1, 5 bases. Trimming pared 7 bases from V and 2 bases from J, leaving 11 bases between. Germline values: CDR1 SQVTM, CDR2 ANQGSEA. This CDR3 has 13 residues. CDR3 amino acids: CSAQGDTNEKLFF. In DNA form, the CDR3 reads TGCAGCGCTCAGGGCGACACTAATGAAAAACTGTTTTTT. Complete variable domain (other parts from reference TRBV29-1 and TRBJ1-4): SAVISQKPSRDICQRGTSLTIQCQVDSQVTMMFWYRQQPGQSLTLIATANQGSEATYESGFVIDKFPISRPNLTFSTLTVSNMSPEDSSIYLCSAQGDTNEKLFFGSGTQLSVL.

V usage is TRBV28 and J usage is TRBJ1-5; the D is unclear. Trimming left V 10 bases short and J 9 bases short, with 16 bases between. From germline, CDR1 is MDHEN and CDR2 SYDVKM. The CDR3 spans 12 residues. Here the CDR3 DNA reads TGTGCCACTGCGGGCGCCCTAGGGCCCCAGCATTTT. Its protein is CATAGALGPQHF.

The J gene is TRBJ2-1, the V gene TRBV3-1 (or the pseudogene TRBV3-2), with TRBD2 matching over 10 bases. Germline CDR1 and CDR2: LGHDT and YNNKEL (reference sequence). V lost 1 base and J lost 8; bases outside the gene matches: 5. CDR3 length: 15 amino acids. CDR3 residues: CASSQAGLAWHEQFF. DNA of the CDR3: TGTGCCAGCAGCCAAGCGGGACTAGCGTGGCATGAGCAGTTCTTC.

This clone was detected only a few times. This rearrangement joins TRBV3-1 (or the pseudogene TRBV3-2) to TRBJ2-5; 12 bases align to TRBD2. The V segment lost 2 bases and the J segment 3 bases; nucleotides outside the gene matches: 1. The CDR3 length is 15 residues. Looked up from germline, CDR1 is LGHDT and CDR2 is YNNKEL (reference sequence). The CDR3 spells CASSQLAGGEETQYF. As DNA, the CDR3 is TGTGCCAGCAGCCAACTAGCGGGGGGGGAAGAGACCCAGTACTTC.

This clone occurred a few times. The chain is built from TRBV18 and TRBJ1-5; D is possibly TRBD1 (5 bases). The CDR3 is 15 amino acids. V lost 2 bases to trimming and J lost 8 bases, with 16 bases between them. Per the germline V gene, CDR1 is KGHSH and CDR2 is LQKENI. The CDR3 loop is CASSPIDSPREPQHF. In nucleotides, the CDR3 is TGTGCCAGCTCACCAATCGACAGTCCCAGGGAGCCCCAGCATTTT.

The chain has TRBV18 and TRBJ2-5; D might be TRBD2 (5 bases). The V gene's germline CDR1 is KGHSH and CDR2 LQKENI. The CDR3 has 13 amino acids. V was cut by 3 bases and J by 3 bases, with 8 bases left in between. The CDR3 reads CASSPSAEETQYF. The CDR3, as DNA: TGTGCCAGCTCACCCTCAGCGGAAGAGACCCAGTACTTC. Using reference TRBV18 and TRBJ2-5 for the parts outside the CDR3, the full variable domain is NAGVMQNPRHLVRRRGQEARLRCSPMKGHSHVYWYRQLPEEGLKFMVYLQKENIIDESGMPKERFSAEFPKEGPSILRIQQVVRGDSAAYFCASSPSAEETQYFGPGTRLLVL.

The genes are TRBV27 and TRBJ2-5; 8 nucleotides match TRBD1. Germline loops: CDR1 MNHEY, CDR2 SMNVEV (reference sequence). CDR3 length: 14 residues. V lost 9 bases, J lost 6 bases, and 12 bases stayed unmatched. CDR3 in DNA: TGTGCCAGAATAAAGCAGGGGGCGAAGAAGACCCAGTACTTC. Translating gives CARIKQGAKKTQYF.

This chain connects TRBV28 to TRBJ2-1; D perhaps matches TRBD2 (7 bases). Trimming took 8 bases from V and 4 from J, leaving 15 bases between them. The CDR3 is 14 amino acids. Germline lookup yields CDR1 MDHEN and CDR2 SYDVKM. CDR3 protein: CASVTGGLYNEQFF. As DNA, the CDR3 is TGTGCCAGCGTCACGGGGGGCCTATACAATGAGCAGTTCTTC.

In this sample, this clone turned up once. This chain connects TRBV10-3 to TRBJ2-7; 7 nucleotides align to TRBD1. Losses at the gene ends were 7 bases for V and 0 bases for J; bases not matched to a gene: 6. Germline V gives CDR1 ENHRY, CDR2 SYGVKD. This CDR3 contains 14 residues. The CDR3: CAITGQPSSYEQYF. CDR3 bases: TGTGCCATCACGGGACAGCCGAGCTCCTACGAGCAGTACTTC.

The chain carries TRBV7-9 and TRBJ1-4; no clear D gene. V lost 0 bases, J lost 8 bases, and 13 bases lay in between. CDR1 is SEHNR, CDR2 FQNEAQ, per germline (reference sequence). The CDR3 is 15 residues long. The CDR3 sequence: CASSLAQWGEEKLFF. The CDR3 DNA follows: TGTGCCAGCAGCTTAGCTCAGTGGGGAGAAGAAAAACTGTTTTTT. Full variable domain (outside the CDR3, taken from reference TRBV7-9 and TRBJ1-4): DTGVSQNPRHKITKRGQNVTFRCDPISEHNRLYWYRQTLGQGPEFLTYFQNEAQLEKSRLLSDRFSAERPKGSFSTLEIQRTEQGDSAMYLCASSLAQWGEEKLFFGSGTQLSVL.

The chain has TRBV6-6 and TRBJ1-1, with D possibly matching TRBD1 (5 bases). Germline-derived CDR1 and CDR2 are MNHNY and SVGAGI (reference sequence). The CDR3 loop spans 15 amino acids. Trimming took 0 bases from V and 1 from J, leaving 9 bases between them. As DNA, the CDR3 is TGTGCCAGCAGTTACTCAAGGGGAGGGAACACTGAAGCTTTCTTT. Its protein product is CASSYSRGGNTEAFF.